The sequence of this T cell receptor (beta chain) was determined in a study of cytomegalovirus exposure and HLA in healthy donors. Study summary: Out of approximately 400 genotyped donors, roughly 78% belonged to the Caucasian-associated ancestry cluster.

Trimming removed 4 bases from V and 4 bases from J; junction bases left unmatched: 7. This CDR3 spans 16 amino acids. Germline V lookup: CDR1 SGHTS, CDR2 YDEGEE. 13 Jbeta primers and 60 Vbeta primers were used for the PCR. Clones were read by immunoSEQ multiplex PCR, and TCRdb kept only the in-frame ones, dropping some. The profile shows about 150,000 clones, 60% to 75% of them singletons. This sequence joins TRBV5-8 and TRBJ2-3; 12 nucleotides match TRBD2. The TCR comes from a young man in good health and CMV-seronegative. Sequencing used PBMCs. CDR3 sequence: CASSPGTSGLSDTQYF. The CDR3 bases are TGTGCCAGCAGCCCCGGGACTAGCGGGCTTTCAGATACGCAGTATTTT.